The clone carrying this T cell receptor (beta chain) was detected only once. Profiling that covered TCR beta VDJ and CDR3 relied on genomic DNA as its template. TCRdb re-called the reads through MiXCR, storing one row per CDR3 protein. The sample shows about 270,000 distinct CDR3 sequences, approximately 56% of them seen only once. The sample comes from a study of CD8+CD57+ T cells in acquired aplastic anemia. About the study: Average DNA yield from sorted CD4+ and CD8+ cells was around 3.2 ug.

This CDR3 region has 13 residues. Germline V gene lookup returns CDR1 SEHNR and CDR2 FQNEAQ (reference sequence). V lost 5 bases and J lost 2, with 9 bases in between. The chain links TRBV7-9 to TRBJ1-2; D not certain. The sample taken for sequencing was sorted CD4+, CD8+, or CD8+CD57+ T cells (not recorded which) from PBMCs. The sequence came from a human donor with severe aplastic anemia or a healthy control (not recorded which). This chain's CDR3 is CASSADTNYGYTF. The DNA for the CDR3 is TGTGCCAGCAGCGCCGACACGAACTATGGCTACACCTTC.